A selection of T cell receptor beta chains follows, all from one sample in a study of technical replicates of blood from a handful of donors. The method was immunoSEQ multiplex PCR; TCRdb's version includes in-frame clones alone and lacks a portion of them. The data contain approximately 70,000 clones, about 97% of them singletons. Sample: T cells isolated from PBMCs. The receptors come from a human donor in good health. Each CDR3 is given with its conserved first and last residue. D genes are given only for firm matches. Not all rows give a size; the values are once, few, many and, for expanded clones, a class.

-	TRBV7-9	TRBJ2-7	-	CASSLETGTYEQYF	TGTGCCAGCAGCTTAGAAACGGGAACCTACGAGCAGTACTTC
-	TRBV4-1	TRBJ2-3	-	CASSQDVAETDTQYF	TGCGCCAGCAGCCAAGACGTAGCGGAGACAGATACGCAGTATTTT
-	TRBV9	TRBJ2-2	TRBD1	CASSVNAGGYTGELFF	TGTGCCAGCAGCGTTAACGCAGGGGGCTACACCGGGGAGCTGTTTTTT
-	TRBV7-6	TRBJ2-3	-	CASSLSGSTDTQYF	TGTGCCAGCAGCTTATCCGGGTCCACAGATACGCAGTATTTT
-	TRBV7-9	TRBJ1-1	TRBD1	CASSLVPDRGSEAFF	TGTGCCAGCAGCTTAGTTCCGGACAGGGGGTCTGAAGCTTTCTTT
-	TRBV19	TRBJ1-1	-	CASRLGPTENTEAFF	TGTGCCAGTAGGCTTGGTCCAACTGAGAACACTGAAGCTTTCTTT
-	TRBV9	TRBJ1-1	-	CASSVGGDTEAFF	TGTGCCAGCAGCGTAGGCGGGGACACTGAAGCTTTCTTT
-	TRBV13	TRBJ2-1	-	CASSFTDEQFF	TGTGCCAGCAGCTTTACGGATGAGCAGTTCTTC
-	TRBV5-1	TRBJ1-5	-	CASSLEGGSNQPQHF	TGCGCCAGCAGCCTTGAGGGAGGTAGCAATCAGCCCCAGCATTTT
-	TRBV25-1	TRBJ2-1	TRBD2	CASRGHADGLAGDEQFF	TGTGCCAGCAGGGGCCACGCAGACGGACTAGCGGGAGATGAGCAGTTCTTC
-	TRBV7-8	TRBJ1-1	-	CASREGLGMAEAFF	TGTGCCAGCAGAGAGGGACTCGGAATGGCTGAAGCTTTCTTT
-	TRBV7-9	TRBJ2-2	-	CASQTGELFF	TGTGCCAGCCAAACCGGGGAGCTGTTTTTT
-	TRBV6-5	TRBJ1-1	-	CASSYSEGYTEAFF	TGTGCCAGCAGTTACTCGGAGGGCTACACTGAAGCTTTCTTT
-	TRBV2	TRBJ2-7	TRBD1	CASGQASYEQYF	TGTGCCAGCGGACAGGCTTCCTACGAGCAGTACTTC
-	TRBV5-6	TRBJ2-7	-	CASSVNSYEQYF	TGTGCCAGCAGCGTCAACAGCTACGAGCAGTACTTC
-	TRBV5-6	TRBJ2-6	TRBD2	CASSLVSGGIRSGANVLTF	TGTGCCAGCAGCTTGGTTTCGGGAGGGATCAGGTCTGGGGCCAACGTCCTGACTTTC
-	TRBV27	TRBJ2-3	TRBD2	CASSLGGLAGTDTQYF	TGTGCCAGCAGTTTAGGGGGACTAGCGGGCACAGATACGCAGTATTTT
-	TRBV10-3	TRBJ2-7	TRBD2	CAISESLRASGRNKYEQYF	TGTGCCATCAGTGAGTCTTTAAGGGCTAGCGGGAGAAATAAGTACGAGCAGTACTTC
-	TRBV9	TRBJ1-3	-	CASSHGTSGNTIYF	TGTGCCAGCAGCCACGGGACTTCTGGAAACACCATATATTTT
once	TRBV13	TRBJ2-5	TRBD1	CASSPQGAGQETQYF	TGTGCCAGCAGCCCTCAGGGGGCCGGCCAAGAGACCCAGTACTTC
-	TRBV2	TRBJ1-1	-	CASKNHRDNTEAFF	TGTGCCAGCAAAAACCACAGGGACAACACTGAAGCTTTCTTT
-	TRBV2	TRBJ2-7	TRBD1	CASSEPGQGIGAYEQYF	TGTGCCAGCAGTGAACCGGGACAGGGGATCGGCGCCTACGAGCAGTACTTC
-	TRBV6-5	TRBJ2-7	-	CASTRLEGLAYEQYF	TGTGCCAGCACAAGGCTAGAGGGACTCGCTTACGAGCAGTACTTC
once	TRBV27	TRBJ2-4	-	CASSLGHPDIQYF	TGTGCCAGCAGTTTGGGACATCCCGACATTCAGTACTTC
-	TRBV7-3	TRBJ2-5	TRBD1	CASSWTGGLKTQYF	TGTGCCAGCAGCTGGACAGGGGGCCTAAAGACCCAGTACTTC
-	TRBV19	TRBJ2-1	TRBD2	CASSDPGLAWNEQFF	TGTGCCAGTAGCGATCCGGGACTAGCGTGGAATGAGCAGTTCTTC
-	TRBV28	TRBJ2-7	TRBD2	CASSLLFSGRSYEQYF	TGTGCCAGCAGTTTATTGTTTAGCGGGAGGTCCTACGAGCAGTACTTC
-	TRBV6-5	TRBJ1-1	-	CASTQGNTEAFF	TGTGCCAGCACCCAGGGGAACACTGAAGCTTTCTTT
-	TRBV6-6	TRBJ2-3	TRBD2	CASSSSPAGFTDTQYF	TGTGCCAGCAGTTCCAGCCCAGCGGGATTCACAGATACGCAGTATTTT
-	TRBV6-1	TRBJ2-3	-	CASSRVYSTDTQYF	TGTGCCAGCAGCAGGGTTTATAGCACAGATACGCAGTATTTT
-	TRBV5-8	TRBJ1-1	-	CASDELGQPLEAFF	TGTGCCAGCGACGAACTGGGACAACCATTAGAAGCTTTCTTT
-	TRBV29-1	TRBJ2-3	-	CSVPFGGDTQYF	TGCAGCGTTCCTTTCGGCGGTGATACGCAGTATTTT
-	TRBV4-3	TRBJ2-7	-	CASSQGAFYEQYF	TGCGCCAGCAGCCAAGGGGCCTTCTACGAGCAGTACTTC
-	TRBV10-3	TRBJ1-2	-	CASVLGDFSYGYTF	TGTGCCTCCGTCCTAGGGGATTTTAGCTATGGCTACACCTTC
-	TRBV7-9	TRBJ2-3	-	CASSPPSGTDTQYF	TGTGCCAGCAGCCCCCCTAGCGGCACAGATACGCAGTATTTT
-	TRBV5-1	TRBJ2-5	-	CASSKLLGETQYF	TGCGCCAGCAGCAAACTCCTCGGGGAGACCCAGTACTTC
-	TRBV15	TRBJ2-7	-	CATSRVDGDPLYEQYF	TGTGCCACCAGCAGAGTCGACGGAGACCCTCTCTACGAGCAGTACTTC
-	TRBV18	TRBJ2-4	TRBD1	CASSTERQGYIQYF	TGTGCCAGCTCCACGGAAAGACAGGGATACATTCAGTACTTC
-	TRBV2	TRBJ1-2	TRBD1	CASLLQGSDGYTF	TGTGCCAGCTTACTACAGGGGTCAGATGGCTACACCTTC
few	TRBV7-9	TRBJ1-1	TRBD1	CASSLLQGLNTEAFF	TGTGCCAGCAGCTTACTACAGGGGTTGAACACTGAAGCTTTCTTT
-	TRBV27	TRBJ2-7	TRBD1	CASSFSRGPYEQYF	TGTGCCAGCAGTTTCAGCAGGGGGCCCTACGAGCAGTACTTC
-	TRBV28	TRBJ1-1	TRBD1	CASSLGQGAFGTEAFF	TGTGCCAGCAGTTTAGGGCAGGGGGCCTTTGGGACTGAAGCTTTCTTT